The next 17 T cell receptor beta chains were all read from a single sample in a study of T cell responses to AZD1222 COVID-19 vaccine. TCRdb's table, derived via immunoSEQ multiplex PCR, lists solely in-frame clones and lacks some. The sample has some 150,000 clones; roughly nine tenths are singletons. Sequencing used peripheral blood, obtained 28 days after the second AZD1222 dose. All receptors come from an adult who received the AZD1222 COVID-19 vaccine.

The chain joins TRBV28 to TRBJ2-2; 7 nucleotides align to TRBD2. The CDR3 spans 15 residues. The V segment lost 1 base and the J segment 6 bases; nucleotides outside the gene matches: 5. Germline assignment: CDR1 MDHEN and CDR2 SYDVKM. CDR3 bases: TGTGCCAGCAGTTTATTTGCGGGAGTCGCCGGGGAGCTGTTTTTT. Translating gives CASSLFAGVAGELFF.

The V and J genes are TRBV6-5 and TRBJ2-1, with 15 bases aligning to TRBD2. The V gene end was trimmed by 5 bases and the J gene end by 12 bases; junction bases not matched to a gene: 2. The CDR3 has 13 residues. Germline values: CDR1 MNHEY, CDR2 SVGAGI. In nucleotides, the CDR3 is TGTGCCAGCAGTCAGGGACTAGCGGGAGGGCAGTTCTTC. Amino acid sequence: CASSQGLAGGQFF.

The V and J genes are TRBV5-5 and TRBJ1-5, with 11 bases lining up with TRBD1. Unmatched junction bases numbered 9, after V lost 3 bases and J lost 4 bases. Looked up from germline, CDR1 is SGHKS and CDR2 is YYEKEE (reference sequence). The CDR3 covers 17 residues. This CDR3 is CASSSGTGGAANQPQHF. Written as DNA, the CDR3 is TGTGCCAGCAGCTCCGGGACAGGGGGTGCAGCGAATCAGCCCCAGCATTTT.

This clone was found once. The chain uses TRBV28 and TRBJ1-2, with TRBD1 matching 7 bases. CDR3 length: 13 amino acids. Germline trimming cut 6 bases from V and 8 bases from J; bases unmatched to any gene: 9. Per the germline V gene, CDR1 is MDHEN and CDR2 is SYDVKM. The CDR3 protein is CASRSDRDKGYTF. CDR3 bases: TGTGCCAGCAGATCCGACAGGGACAAGGGCTACACCTTC.

The V and J genes are TRBV3-1 (or the pseudogene TRBV3-2) and TRBJ2-1, with D perhaps given as TRBD1 or TRBD2 (5 bases each). Looked up from germline, CDR1 is LGHDT and CDR2 is YNNKEL (reference sequence). The V end was cut by 0 bases, the J end by 10 bases, with 13 bases between. CDR3 length: 14 residues. The CDR3 DNA reads as TGTGCCAGCAGCCAAGATCCGGGACCCTTGGAGCAGTTCTTC. This codes for CASSQDPGPLEQFF.

This chain joins TRBV6-5 and TRBJ1-2, with D possibly matching TRBD1 (5 bases). The germline V gene has CDR1 MNHEY and CDR2 SVGAGI. The V end lost 6 bases, the J end lost 3 bases, and 14 bases lay between the germline ends. The CDR3 is 14 residues long. The CDR3 coding sequence is TGTGCCAGCAGCCCGACAGTTCTGGACTATGGCTACACCTTC. Amino acids: CASSPTVLDYGYTF.

This chain links TRBV24-1 with TRBJ2-2; TRBD1 agrees at 10 bases. V was pared by 3 bases and J by 5 bases, with 11 bases of the junction left unmatched. The CDR3 covers 18 residues. CDR1 and CDR2 from the germline V gene are KGHDR and SFDVKD. CDR3 sequence: CATSDAGQGGKNTGELFF. CDR3 coding DNA: TGTGCCACCAGTGATGCTGGACAGGGGGGAAAGAATACCGGGGAGCTGTTTTTT.

The gene calls are TRBV6-5 and TRBJ1-6; 7 bases match TRBD1. Germline lookup yields CDR1 MNHEY and CDR2 SVGAGI. This CDR3 has 15 residues. The V segment lost 2 bases and the J segment 10 bases; nucleotides outside the gene matches: 8. In nucleotides, the CDR3 is TGTGCCAGCAGTTACCGGGCAGGGGGTAACTCACCCCTCCACTTT. This gives the protein CASSYRAGGNSPLHF.

Written as DNA, the CDR3 is TGTGCCACCAGCGACCGACAGAACTCCTACGAGCAGTACTTC. Protein: CATSDRQNSYEQYF. J is TRBJ2-7 and V is TRBV24-1, with a tentative D call TRBD1 (5 bases). V gave up 7 bases and J gave up 0 bases, with 12 bases separating them. The CDR3 spans 14 residues. Per germline, CDR1 KGHDR and CDR2 SFDVKD.

The chain links TRBV27 to TRBJ1-2, with D possibly being TRBD1 (6 bases). The CDR3 runs 12 residues. The germline V and J ends were trimmed by 6 bases and 8 bases, with 13 bases remaining between them. Germline CDR1 is MNHEY and CDR2 is SMNVEV (reference sequence). The CDR3 is CASSSQGGGYTF. The CDR3 DNA reads TGTGCCAGCAGCTCACAGGGAGGGGGCTACACCTTC.

The chain uses TRBV19 and TRBJ1-1, with D perhaps TRBD1 (5 bases). Germline assignment: CDR1 LNHDA and CDR2 SQIVND (reference sequence). This CDR3 contains 14 residues. The V and J ends lost 0 bases and 5 bases respectively, with 10 bases between them. The CDR3 sequence: CASSIDDSQTEAFF. For the CDR3, the DNA is TGTGCCAGTAGTATAGATGACAGCCAGACTGAAGCTTTCTTT.

This clone appeared a few times. The chain couples TRBV4-1 to TRBJ1-5; 8 bases match TRBD1. V dropped 4 bases and J dropped 6; count of bases not matched to a gene: 11. This CDR3 spans 16 amino acids. The germline V gene has CDR1 MGHRA and CDR2 YSYEKL. CDR3 DNA sequence: TGCGCCAGCAGCCTGACGATACTCAGGGGGCCTCAGCCCCAGCATTTT. Translated, it gives CASSLTILRGPQPQHF.

J is TRBJ1-1 and V is TRBV5-1, with TRBD1 as a possible D gene (6 bases). Germline V gene data show CDR1 as SGHRS and CDR2 as YFSETQ. The V and J ends lost 0 bases and 8 bases respectively, with 11 bases between them. This CDR3 contains 13 residues. Here the CDR3 reads CASSLETGTEAFF. The CDR3 DNA reads as TGCGCCAGCAGCTTGGAGACCGGGACAGAAGCTTTCTTT.

V usage is TRBV24-1 and J usage is TRBJ2-1, with D perhaps TRBD2 (5 bases). The germline CDR1 and CDR2 sequences are KGHDR and SFDVKD. This CDR3 spans 16 amino acids. Trimming took off 4 bases at V and 4 bases at J, with 16 bases between the two ends. The CDR3 DNA follows: TGTGCCACCAGTGAGAGGACTTCCCGACCTTACAATGAGCAGTTCTTC. Its translation: CATSERTSRPYNEQFF.

The chain links TRBV10-3 to TRBJ1-1; no clear D. Looked up from germline, CDR1 is ENHRY and CDR2 is SYGVKD. This CDR3 has 12 amino acids. The V gene lost 8 bases and the J gene lost 5 bases, with 12 bases spanning the gap. The CDR3 region is CAIARTETEAFF. CDR3 DNA sequence: TGTGCCATCGCCAGGACCGAGACTGAAGCTTTCTTT.

This sequence joins TRBV4-3 and TRBJ1-2; D ambiguous. The CDR3 loop spans 14 amino acids. Deletions cut 1 base from V and 8 bases from J, with 14 bases between. CDR1 LGHNA and CDR2 YSLEER come from the germline V gene. This CDR3 reads CASSQGSRGLGYTF. CDR3 DNA sequence: TGCGCCAGCAGCCAAGGGTCGCGAGGACTGGGCTACACCTTC.

The chain joins TRBV6-6 to TRBJ1-1, with D possibly being TRBD1 (6 bases). In germline, CDR1 is MNHNY, CDR2 SVGAGI (reference sequence). The CDR3 consists of 15 residues. The germline V and J ends were trimmed by 0 bases and 3 bases, with 11 bases remaining between them. The CDR3 DNA follows: TGTGCCAGCAGTTACTCAGGGGGTGTTGACACTGAAGCTTTCTTT. Translation gives CASSYSGGVDTEAFF.